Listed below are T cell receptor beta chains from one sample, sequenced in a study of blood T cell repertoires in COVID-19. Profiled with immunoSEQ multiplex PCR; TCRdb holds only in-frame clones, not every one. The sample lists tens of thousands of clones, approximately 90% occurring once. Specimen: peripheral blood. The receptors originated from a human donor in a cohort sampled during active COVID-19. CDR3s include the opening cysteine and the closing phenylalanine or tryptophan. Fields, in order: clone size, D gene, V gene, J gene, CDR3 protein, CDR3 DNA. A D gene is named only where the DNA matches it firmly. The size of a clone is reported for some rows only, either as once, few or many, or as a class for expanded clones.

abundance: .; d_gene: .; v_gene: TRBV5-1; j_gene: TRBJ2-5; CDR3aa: CASSLVSGASRETQYF; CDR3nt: TGCGCCAGCAGCTTGGTGTCAGGGGCCTCGCGGGAGACCCAGTACTTC
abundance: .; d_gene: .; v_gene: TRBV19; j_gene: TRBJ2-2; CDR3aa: CASSPTSLTGELFF; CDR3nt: TGTGCCAGTAGTCCTACTAGTTTGACCGGGGAGCTGTTTTTT
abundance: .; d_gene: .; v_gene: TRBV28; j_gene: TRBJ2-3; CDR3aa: CASRGWDTQYF; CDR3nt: TGTGCCAGCCGGGGGTGGGATACGCAGTATTTT
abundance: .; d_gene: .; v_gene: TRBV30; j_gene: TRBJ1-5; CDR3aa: CAWSVSGNQPQHF; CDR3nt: TGTGCCTGGAGTGTGTCGGGGAATCAGCCCCAGCATTTT
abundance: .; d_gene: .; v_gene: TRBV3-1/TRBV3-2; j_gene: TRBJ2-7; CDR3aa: CASSQDRTSDEQYF; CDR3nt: TGTGCCAGCAGCCAAGATAGAACAAGCGACGAGCAGTACTTC
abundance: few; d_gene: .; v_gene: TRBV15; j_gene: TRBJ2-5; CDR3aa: CATSRDRGRGETQYF; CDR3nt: TGTGCCACCAGCAGAGACCGGGGGAGAGGAGAGACCCAGTACTTC
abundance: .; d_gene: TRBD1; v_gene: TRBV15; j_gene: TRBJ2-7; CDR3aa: CATSRGQGVYEQYF; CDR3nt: TGTGCCACCAGCAGGGGACAGGGGGTATACGAGCAGTACTTC
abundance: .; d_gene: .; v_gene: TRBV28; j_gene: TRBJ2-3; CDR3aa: CASSWASVSLDTQYF; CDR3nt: TGTGCCAGCAGTTGGGCTAGCGTAAGCCTAGATACGCAGTATTTT
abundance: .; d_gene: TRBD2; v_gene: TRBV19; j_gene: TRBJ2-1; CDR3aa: CATSVGAGGDYNEQFF; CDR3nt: TGTGCCACTTCCGTTGGGGCGGGAGGGGACTACAATGAGCAGTTCTTC
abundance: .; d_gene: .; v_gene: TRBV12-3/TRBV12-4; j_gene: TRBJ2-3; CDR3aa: CASSMVTAALYF; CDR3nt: TGTGCCAGCAGTATGGTCACGGCGGCCCTGTATTTT
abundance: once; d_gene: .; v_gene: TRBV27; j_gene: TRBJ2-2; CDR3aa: CASSLGGGELFF; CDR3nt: TGTGCCAGCAGTCTCGGGGGCGGGGAGCTGTTTTTT
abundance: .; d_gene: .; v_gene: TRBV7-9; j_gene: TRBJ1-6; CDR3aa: CASSQGHPPLHF; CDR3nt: TGTGCCAGCAGCCAGGGGCATCCACCCCTCCACTTT
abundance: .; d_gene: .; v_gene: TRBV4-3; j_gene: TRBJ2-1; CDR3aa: CASSQEDSLGSQFF; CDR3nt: TGCGCCAGCAGCCAAGAGGACAGCTTGGGTTCGCAGTTCTTC
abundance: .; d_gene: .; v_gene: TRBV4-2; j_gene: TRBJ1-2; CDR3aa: CASTSDPGGANYGYTF; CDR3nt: TGTGCCAGCACCTCCGATCCGGGGGGAGCTAACTATGGCTACACCTTC
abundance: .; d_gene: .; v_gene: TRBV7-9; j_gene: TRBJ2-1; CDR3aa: CASSYQSNEQFF; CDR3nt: TGTGCCAGCAGCTATCAGTCAAATGAGCAGTTCTTC
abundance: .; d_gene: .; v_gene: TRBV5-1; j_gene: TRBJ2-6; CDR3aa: CASTSVTSGANVLTF; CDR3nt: TGCGCCAGCACCTCGGTCACCTCTGGGGCCAACGTCCTGACTTTC
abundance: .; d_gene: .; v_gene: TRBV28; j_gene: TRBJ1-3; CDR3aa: CASSPVTNTIYF; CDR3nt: TGTGCCAGCAGTCCCGTCACTAACACCATATATTTT
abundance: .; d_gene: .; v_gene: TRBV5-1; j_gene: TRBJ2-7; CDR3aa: CASSFQADLSYEQYF; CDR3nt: TGCGCCAGCAGCTTCCAAGCGGACCTCTCCTACGAGCAGTACTTC
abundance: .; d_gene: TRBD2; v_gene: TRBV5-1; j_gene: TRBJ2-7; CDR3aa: CASSAAGTSGGYEQYF; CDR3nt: TGCGCCAGCAGCGCGGCGGGGACTAGCGGGGGATACGAGCAGTACTTC
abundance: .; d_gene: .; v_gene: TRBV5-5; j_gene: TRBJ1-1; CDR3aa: CASSRGGGNTEAFF; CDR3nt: TGTGCCAGCAGCCGGGGCGGGGGGAACACTGAAGCTTTCTTT
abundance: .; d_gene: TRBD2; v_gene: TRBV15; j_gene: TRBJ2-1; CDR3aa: CATSSSGMVYEQFF; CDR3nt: TGTGCCACCAGCTCTAGCGGGATGGTATATGAGCAGTTCTTC
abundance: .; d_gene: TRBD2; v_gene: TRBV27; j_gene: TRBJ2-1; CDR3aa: CASRPGLAADNEQFF; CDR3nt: TGTGCCAGCAGACCGGGACTAGCGGCTGACAATGAGCAGTTCTTC
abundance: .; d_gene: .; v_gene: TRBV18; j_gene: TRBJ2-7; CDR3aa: CASSPELLSDEQYF; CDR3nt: TGTGCCAGCTCACCGGAGCTCCTCTCTGACGAGCAGTACTTC
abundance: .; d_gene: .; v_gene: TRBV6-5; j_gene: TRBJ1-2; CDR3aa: CASSFDSFYGYTF; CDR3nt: TGTGCCAGCAGTTTCGACAGTTTCTATGGCTACACCTTC
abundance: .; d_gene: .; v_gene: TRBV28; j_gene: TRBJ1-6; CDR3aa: CASKVGITGNSPLHF; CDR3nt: TGTGCCAGCAAAGTTGGAATCACAGGGAATTCACCCCTCCACTTT
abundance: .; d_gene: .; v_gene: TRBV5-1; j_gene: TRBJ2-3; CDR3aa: CASSLGEHRTQYF; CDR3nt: TGCGCCAGCAGCTTGGGAGAACACAGGACGCAGTATTTT
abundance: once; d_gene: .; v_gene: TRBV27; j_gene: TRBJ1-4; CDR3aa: CASSLEGTTNEKLFF; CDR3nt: TGTGCCAGCAGTTTAGAGGGAACAACTAATGAAAAACTGTTTTTT
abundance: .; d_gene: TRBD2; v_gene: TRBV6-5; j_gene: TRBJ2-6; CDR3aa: CASSSRGGSGANVLTF; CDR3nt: TGTGCCAGCAGTTCCCGCGGGGGGTCTGGGGCCAACGTCCTGACTTTC
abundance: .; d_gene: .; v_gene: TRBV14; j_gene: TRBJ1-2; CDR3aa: CASSQVHAVRVDYGYTF; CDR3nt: TGTGCCAGCAGCCAAGTCCACGCGGTCAGGGTCGACTATGGCTACACCTTC
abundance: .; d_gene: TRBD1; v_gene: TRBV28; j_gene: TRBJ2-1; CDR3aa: CASSLPLVQGAYNEQFF; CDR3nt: TGTGCCAGCAGTTTACCCCTTGTACAGGGGGCCTACAATGAGCAGTTCTTC
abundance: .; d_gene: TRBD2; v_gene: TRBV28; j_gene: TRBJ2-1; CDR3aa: CASSVQAGEGNEQFF; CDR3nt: TGTGCCAGCAGTGTTCAGGCGGGAGAAGGAAATGAGCAGTTCTTC
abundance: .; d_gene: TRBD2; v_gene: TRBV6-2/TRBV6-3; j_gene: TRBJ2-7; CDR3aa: CASSYSRTSGSQPAYEQYF; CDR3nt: TGTGCCAGCAGTTACTCACGGACTAGCGGTAGCCAGCCCGCCTACGAGCAGTACTTC
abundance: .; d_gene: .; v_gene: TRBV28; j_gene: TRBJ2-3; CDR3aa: CASSEQSEDTQYF; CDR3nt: TGTGCCAGCAGTGAACAGTCGGAAGATACGCAGTATTTT
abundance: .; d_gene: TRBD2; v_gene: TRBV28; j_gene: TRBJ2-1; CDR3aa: CASRPTSGINNEQFF; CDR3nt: TGTGCCAGCAGACCCACTAGCGGTATAAACAATGAGCAGTTCTTC
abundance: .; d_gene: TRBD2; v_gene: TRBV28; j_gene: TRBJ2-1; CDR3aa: CASSSLSGGFNEQFF; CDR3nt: TGTGCCAGCAGTTCCTTGTCGGGAGGGTTCAATGAGCAGTTCTTC
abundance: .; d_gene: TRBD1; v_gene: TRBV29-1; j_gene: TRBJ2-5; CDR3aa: CSVPGQVQETQYF; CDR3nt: TGCAGCGTTCCTGGACAGGTTCAAGAGACCCAGTACTTC
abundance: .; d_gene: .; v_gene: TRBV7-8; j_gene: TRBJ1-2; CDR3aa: CASSYRDNYGYTF; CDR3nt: TGTGCCAGCAGCTACAGGGATAACTATGGCTACACCTTC
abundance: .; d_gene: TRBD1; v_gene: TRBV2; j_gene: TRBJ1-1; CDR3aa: CASSTIGQAEAFF; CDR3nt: TGTGCCAGCAGTACAATTGGACAGGCTGAAGCTTTCTTT
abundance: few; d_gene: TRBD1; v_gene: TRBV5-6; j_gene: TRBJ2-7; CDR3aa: CASSLVQTGEYEQYF; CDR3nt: TGTGCCAGCAGCTTGGTCCAGACAGGGGAGTACGAGCAGTACTTC
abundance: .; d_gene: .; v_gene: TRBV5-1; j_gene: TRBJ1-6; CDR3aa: CASSLEGSNSPLHF; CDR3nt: TGCGCCAGCAGCTTAGAAGGGAGTAATTCACCCCTCCACTTT
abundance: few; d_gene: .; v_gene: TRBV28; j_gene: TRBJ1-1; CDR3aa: CASSTKGLLNTEAFF; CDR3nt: TGTGCCAGCAGTACCAAGGGGCTACTGAACACTGAAGCTTTCTTT
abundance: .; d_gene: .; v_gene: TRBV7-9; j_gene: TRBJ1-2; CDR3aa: CASSLARGYGYTF; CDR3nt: TGTGCCAGCAGCTTAGCGCGAGGCTATGGCTACACCTTC
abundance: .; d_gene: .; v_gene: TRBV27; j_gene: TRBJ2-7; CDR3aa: CASSLSGAGYRAFYEQYF; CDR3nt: TGTGCCAGCAGTTTATCAGGTGCGGGCTACCGAGCCTTCTACGAGCAGTACTTC
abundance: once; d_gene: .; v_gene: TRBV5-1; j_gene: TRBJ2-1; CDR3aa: CASSLVLGLGGDEQFF; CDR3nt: TGCGCCAGCAGCTTGGTCTTAGGTTTAGGGGGGGATGAGCAGTTCTTC
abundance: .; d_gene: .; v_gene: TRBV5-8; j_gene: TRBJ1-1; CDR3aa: CASSLSVSLNTEAFF; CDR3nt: TGTGCCAGCAGCTTGTCCGTTTCTTTGAACACTGAAGCTTTCTTT
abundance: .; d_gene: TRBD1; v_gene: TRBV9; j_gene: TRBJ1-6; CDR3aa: CASSTGGLSPLHF; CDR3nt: TGTGCCAGCTCGACAGGGGGCTTGTCACCCCTCCACTTT
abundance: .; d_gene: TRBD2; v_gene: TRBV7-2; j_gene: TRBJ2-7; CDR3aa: CASTSGLAGYYEQYF; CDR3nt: TGTGCCAGCACCTCCGGACTAGCGGGGTACTACGAGCAGTACTTC
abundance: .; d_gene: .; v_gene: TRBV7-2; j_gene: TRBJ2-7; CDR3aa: CASSFLAGSYEQYF; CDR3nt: TGTGCCAGCAGCTTTTTGGCAGGATCCTACGAGCAGTACTTC
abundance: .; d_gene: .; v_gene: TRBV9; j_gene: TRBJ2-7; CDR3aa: CASSVGGSSYEQYF; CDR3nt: TGTGCCAGCAGCGTTGGCGGAAGCTCCTACGAGCAGTACTTC
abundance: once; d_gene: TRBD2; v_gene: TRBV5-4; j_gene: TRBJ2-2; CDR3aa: CASSRTSGGTGELFF; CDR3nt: TGTGCCAGCAGCCGGACTAGCGGGGGGACCGGGGAGCTGTTTTTT